This T cell receptor (beta chain) was obtained from a study of blood T cell repertoires in COVID-19. Original methodology: Reference gene primer amplification gave nucleated cell count estimates. Some clones are missing from TCRdb's copy, which holds only in-frame ones; the method was immunoSEQ multiplex PCR. The V and J calls and clone size were taken over from that table, and D and trimming were inferred from the DNA. Here the sample spans some 250,000 clones, more than 70% being singletons. V lost 1 base, J lost 0 bases, and 15 bases stayed unmatched. Per germline, CDR1 LGHNA and CDR2 YSLEER. This CDR3 is built from 21 residues.

This chain connects TRBV4-3 to TRBJ2-1; 10 bases map to TRBD1. This TCR was recovered from a woman between 40 and 55 years old who had recovered from COVID-19. The sample taken for sequencing was peripheral blood. Written as DNA, the CDR3 is TGCGCCAGCAGCCAAGTCAGGGTGGGGAAGGGACAGGGGCACTCCTACAATGAGCAGTTCTTC. Translation: CASSQVRVGKGQGHSYNEQFF.